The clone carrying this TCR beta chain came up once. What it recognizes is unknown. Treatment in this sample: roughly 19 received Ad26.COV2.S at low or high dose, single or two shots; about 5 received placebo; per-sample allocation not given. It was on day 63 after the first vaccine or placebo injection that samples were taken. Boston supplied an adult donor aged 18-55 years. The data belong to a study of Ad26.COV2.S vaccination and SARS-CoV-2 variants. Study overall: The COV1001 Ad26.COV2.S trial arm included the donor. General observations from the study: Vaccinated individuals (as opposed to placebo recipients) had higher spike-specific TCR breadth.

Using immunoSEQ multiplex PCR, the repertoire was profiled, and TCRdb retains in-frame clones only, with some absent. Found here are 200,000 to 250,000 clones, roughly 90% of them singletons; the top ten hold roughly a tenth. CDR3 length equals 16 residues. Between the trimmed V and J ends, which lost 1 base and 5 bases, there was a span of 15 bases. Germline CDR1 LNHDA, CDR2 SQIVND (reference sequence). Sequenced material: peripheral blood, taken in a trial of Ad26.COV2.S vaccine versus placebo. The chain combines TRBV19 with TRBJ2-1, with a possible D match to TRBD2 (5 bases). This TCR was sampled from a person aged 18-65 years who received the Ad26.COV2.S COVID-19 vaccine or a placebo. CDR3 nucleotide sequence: TGTGCCAGTAGTATAGGTCGGGGAATAGGGCACAATGAGCAGTTCTTC. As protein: CASSIGRGIGHNEQFF.